The entry below gives a single T cell receptor beta chain sequence along with its context. The antigen remains undetermined. These data come from a study of shared clonotypes between healthy human individuals. The study, taken as a whole, reports: Of the naive CD4 clonotypes, around 5% were shared across several donors.

The CDR3 is 19 amino acids. After removal of 4 bases from V and 4 bases from J, the junction contained 16 bases not matched to a gene. The germline V gene has CDR1 SGDLS and CDR2 YYNGEE. Evenly divided among several immunoSEQ plates was the genomic DNA of each subset. In replicate PCRs of sorted subsets, roughly 190 ng DNA, tens of thousands of T cell genomes, was used. Sequenced by immunoSEQ multiplex PCR; TCRdb stores in-frame clones only, minus some. The sample shows millions of clones, approximately 93% of them seen only once. Material: naive CD4+ T cells from PBMCs. Subset indicated: CD45RA+ positively selected. V and J are TRBV9 and TRBJ2-7, with 14 bases aligning to TRBD2. The sequence was obtained from a man between 18 and 35 years old in good health. Some clones in this sample may be carry-over from other donors' samples. This chain's CDR3 is CASSLCQGTSGRGSYEQYF. CDR3 sequence (DNA): TGTGCCAGCAGCCTCTGTCAGGGGACTAGCGGGAGAGGTTCTTACGAGCAGTACTTC.